This T cell receptor (beta chain) was captured by sequencing in a study of tumor-infiltrating lymphocytes in primary liver carcinoma. Findings and caveats of the study: When set against blood, tumors had a significantly higher top-250-clone fraction (p = 0.039).

Reverse transcription of approximately 500 ng total RNA with a constant-region primer produced TCR beta cDNA. ARM-PCR, slightly modified, supplied the TCR beta libraries through three nested multiplex PCR rounds. A C-beta reverse primer was combined with TRBV1-TRBV30 forward primers in the first two PCR rounds, and each round had roughly 9 cycles. Using its own MiXCR run on the multiplex PCR reads, TCRdb lists one record per CDR3 protein. Here the sample spans 100,000 or so distinct CDR3 sequences, around 84% being singletons. Germline lookup yields CDR1 SQVTM and CDR2 ANQGSEA. V lost 7 bases to trimming and J lost 5 bases; unmatched junction nucleotides: 10. The CDR3 is 14 amino acids. Scientists recovered RNA and DNA together from approximately 20-30 mg of unsorted bulk tissue. Patients were chronically HBV-infected and treatment-naive. Five distinct regions per tumor were sampled. With respect to this clonotype: The antigen is unknown.

The TCR was taken from a man between 35 and 55 years old with primary liver carcinoma and hepatitis B virus infection. This chain joins TRBV29-1 and TRBJ2-3, with 9 bases fitting TRBD2. The sample comprised liver tumor tissue from sampling region 3. Documented subset: tumor region T3, left-lateral pole. CDR3: CSAEGSGSRDTQYF. The CDR3 DNA reads TGCAGCGCTGAGGGTAGCGGGAGTAGAGATACGCAGTATTTT.